This T cell receptor beta chain was sequenced during a study of blood T cell repertoires in COVID-19. Overall study: Samples came from the United States, Italy and Spain, spanning acute and convalescent COVID-19. The cDNA or gDNA used as material had been derived from T cells, B-cell-depleted T cells, or PBMCs.

Per the original data handling: How many nucleated cells were present was estimated from reference gene primer amplification. Clones were sequenced by immunoSEQ multiplex PCR, and TCRdb holds only the in-frame ones, with some missing. The DNA was the basis for D and trimming; V, J and clone size are from that table. The table includes about 69,000 clones, 75% to 80% detected once. This clone was seen once. V dropped 9 bases and J dropped 14; count of bases not matched to a gene: 17. The germline V gene has CDR1 SGHTA and CDR2 FQGNSA. The CDR3 has 14 amino acids. This TCR derives from a human donor in a cohort sampled during active COVID-19. Sequenced input: peripheral blood. J is TRBJ2-3 and V is TRBV7-2; TRBD2 agrees at 10 bases. The CDR3 DNA reads as TGTGCCAGTTATCCCGGTAGATCTAGCGGGAGCGGGTATTTT. This encodes CASYPGRSSGSGYF.